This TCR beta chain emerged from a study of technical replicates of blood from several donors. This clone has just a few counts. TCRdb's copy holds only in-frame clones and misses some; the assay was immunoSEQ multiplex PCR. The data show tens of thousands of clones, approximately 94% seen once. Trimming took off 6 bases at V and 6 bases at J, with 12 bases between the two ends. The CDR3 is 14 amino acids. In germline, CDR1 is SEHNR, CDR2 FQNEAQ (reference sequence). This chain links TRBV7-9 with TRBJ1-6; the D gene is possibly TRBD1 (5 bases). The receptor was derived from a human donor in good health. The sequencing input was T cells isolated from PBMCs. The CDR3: CASRPKGFNSPLHF. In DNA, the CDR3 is TGTGCCAGCAGACCAAAGGGGTTTAATTCACCCCTCCACTTT. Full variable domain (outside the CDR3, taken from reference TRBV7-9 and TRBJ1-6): DTGVSQNPRHKITKRGQNVTFRCDPISEHNRLYWYRQTLGQGPEFLTYFQNEAQLEKSRLLSDRFSAERPKGSFSTLEIQRTEQGDSAMYLCASRPKGFNSPLHFGNGTRLTVT.